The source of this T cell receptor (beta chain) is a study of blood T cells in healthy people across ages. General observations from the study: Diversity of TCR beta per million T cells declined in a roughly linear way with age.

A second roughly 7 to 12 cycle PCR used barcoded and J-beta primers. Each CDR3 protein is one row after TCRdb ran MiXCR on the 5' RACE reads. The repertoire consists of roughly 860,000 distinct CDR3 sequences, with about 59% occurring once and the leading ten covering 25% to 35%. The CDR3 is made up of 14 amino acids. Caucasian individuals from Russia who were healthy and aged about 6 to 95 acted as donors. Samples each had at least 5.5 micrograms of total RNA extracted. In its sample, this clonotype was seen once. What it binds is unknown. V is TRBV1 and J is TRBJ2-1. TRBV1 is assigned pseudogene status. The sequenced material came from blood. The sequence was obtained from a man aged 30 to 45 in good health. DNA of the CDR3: TGCACCAGCAGCCAAGTCGCAGACTCCAATGAGCAGTTCTTC. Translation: CTSSQVADSNEQFF.